This T cell receptor beta chain derives from a study of blood T cell repertoires in COVID-19. The germline V gene encodes CDR1 LNHNV and CDR2 YYDKDF (reference sequence). V gave up 2 bases and J gave up 1 base, with 11 bases separating them. This CDR3 region has 15 residues. In terms of age and location, participants ranged from roughly 18 to 90 years and lived in under 30 US areas. Cohorts were based on clinical histories the participants reported. In the 2 weeks before study entry, exposed participants met a COVID-19 case, which was PCR-confirmed or clinician-diagnosed. The authors' processing: Using reference gene primer amplification, nucleated cell counts were estimated. The table came from immunoSEQ multiplex PCR; TCRdb's copy has only in-frame clones and leaves some out. Clone size and the V and J calls come from that table; the DNA yielded D and trimming. Of about 180,000 clones in the sample, approximately 80% were seen once.

The sample consisted of PBMCs or T cells enriched from blood (not recorded which). The receptor was derived from a man aged 60 to 69 who had been exposed to COVID-19. J is TRBJ2-5 and V is TRBV15, with D perhaps matching TRBD1 (5 bases). CDR3 sequence (DNA): TGTGCCACCAGCAGAATTTTCAGGGTCCAAGAGACCCAGTACTTC. Amino acids: CATSRIFRVQETQYF.